This T cell receptor beta chain comes out of a study of blood T cell repertoires in COVID-19. Overall study context: The United States, Italy and Spain supplied acute and convalescent COVID-19 samples. Nucleic acid was either cDNA or gDNA, and it came from T cells, B-cell-depleted T cells, or PBMCs.

The V and J ends lost 4 bases and 9 bases respectively, with 16 bases between them. CDR3 length equals 15 residues. In germline, CDR1 is MNHEY, CDR2 SMNVEV (reference sequence). Per the study methods: How many nucleated cells were present was estimated from reference gene primer amplification. Only in-frame clones appear in the TCRdb table, and some are missing; sequencing was by immunoSEQ multiplex PCR. The V and J calls and clone size are taken from that table; D and trimming were inferred from the DNA. The table lists over 85,000 clones, around 75% of them singletons. Material: peripheral blood. The chain joins TRBV27 to TRBJ1-6; D ambiguous. This sequence originates from a man between 65 and 80 years old with acute or convalescent COVID-19. CDR3 DNA sequence: TGTGCCAGCAGTTCCCTCTGGAGGGCAGGTTCACCCCTCCACTTT. Amino acid sequence: CASSSLWRAGSPLHF.